The 24 T cell receptor beta chains given below trace back to one sample, sequenced in a study of monozygotic twins with cystic fibrosis. Assay used: immunoSEQ multiplex PCR; TCRdb lists only in-frame clones, some missing. The table lists 15,000 to 20,000 clones, almost 97% of them singletons. The sequencing sample was made of blood. The receptors were sampled from a girl aged 2 to 9 with cystic fibrosis.

The V call is TRBV28, the J call TRBJ1-1; D ambiguous. Germline lookup yields CDR1 MDHEN and CDR2 SYDVKM. V gave up 6 bases and J gave up 0 bases, with 14 bases separating them. The CDR3 extends over 15 amino acids. CDR3 coding DNA: TGTGCCAGCAGAGATCAACAGAGTTTGAACACTGAAGCTTTCTTT. It translates to CASRDQQSLNTEAFF.

The rearrangement uses TRBV7-8 and TRBJ1-1; tentative D call: TRBD1 (6 bases). The CDR3 totals 17 residues. Deletions cut 0 bases from V and 7 bases from J, with 21 bases between. The germline CDR1 and CDR2 sequences are SGHVS and FQNEAQ. CDR3 sequence reads: CASSLADFQGRGNEAFF. DNA for the CDR3: TGTGCCAGCAGCTTAGCGGATTTCCAGGGCAGGGGAAATGAAGCTTTCTTT.

This chain joins TRBV2 and TRBJ2-3; TRBD2 might be the D (6 bases). CDR1 is SNHLY and CDR2 is FYNNEI in the germline V gene. Trimming removed 10 bases from V and 2 bases from J, with 13 bases in between. The CDR3 is 13 amino acids. CDR3 sequence: CATRGVYTDTQYF. CDR3 coding DNA: TGTGCCACCCGCGGGGTGTACACAGATACGCAGTATTTT.

The rearrangement uses TRBV6-1 and TRBJ1-3, with unresolved D. This CDR3 spans 15 amino acids. V dropped 5 bases and J dropped 0 bases, with 11 bases sitting between them. CDR1 and CDR2 from the germline V gene are MNHNS and SASEGT. The CDR3 loop reads CASSSQPSSGNTIYF. The CDR3 region has the DNA TGTGCCAGCAGTTCACAGCCGAGCTCTGGAAACACCATATATTTT.

This chain links TRBV27 with TRBJ1-4; 9 bases are a match to TRBD1. J lost 4 bases, V lost 5 bases, and 2 bases had no gene match. Germline V gene lookup returns CDR1 MNHEY and CDR2 SMNVEV (reference sequence). The CDR3 extends over 14 amino acids. This CDR3 is CASSRDRDNEKLFF. The CDR3 nucleotides read TGTGCCAGCAGTCGGGACAGGGATAATGAAAAACTGTTTTTT.

V is TRBV6-5 and J is TRBJ1-3; 7 nucleotides match TRBD1. CDR1 MNHEY and CDR2 SVGAGI come from the germline V gene. The CDR3 spans 14 residues. The junction had 3 bases not matched to a gene; V was cut back by 7 bases and J by 0 bases. The CDR3 DNA follows: TGTGCCAGCACCGGACAGGTCTCTGGAAACACCATATATTTT. This translates into CASTGQVSGNTIYF.

The rearrangement joins TRBV15 to TRBJ1-2; TRBD1 agrees at 9 bases. The V and J ends lost 3 bases and 6 bases, in that order; junction bases with no gene match: 8. The germline gives CDR1 LNHNV, CDR2 YYDKDF (reference sequence). The CDR3 is 15 residues long. CDR3 amino acids: CATSSLQGAGDGYTF. For the CDR3, the DNA is TGTGCCACCAGCAGCCTACAGGGGGCTGGGGATGGCTACACCTTC.

The chain is built from TRBV6-6 and TRBJ1-2; D gene unclear. Germline V CDR1 and CDR2: MNHNY, SVGAGI (reference sequence). V lost 2 bases, J lost 4 bases, and 11 bases lay in between. The CDR3 consists of 14 residues. The CDR3 DNA is TGTGCCAGCAGTTACGCCGACTGGACCTATGGCTACACCTTC. Translated: CASSYADWTYGYTF.

The CDR3 nucleotides read TGTGCCAGTAGTGGGACAGGGGGTAATCAGCCCCAGCATTTT. Its protein product is CASSGTGGNQPQHF. The chain links TRBV19 to TRBJ1-5, with 11 positions matching TRBD1. The CDR3 is 14 amino acids. V trimming: 5 bases; J trimming: 4 bases; junction bases outside the gene matches: 1. Germline V gene sequence: CDR1 LNHDA, CDR2 SQIVND (reference sequence).

V usage is TRBV21-1 and J usage is TRBJ1-5. TRBV21-1 is annotated as a pseudogene. CDR3 size: 16 residues. CDR3 in DNA: TGTGCCAGCAGCATCCGGGAGCCGTGCGGCAATCAGCCCCAGCATTTT. It yields the protein CASSIREPCGNQPQHF.

This chain joins TRBV15 and TRBJ1-5; D unclear. V lost 1 base, J lost 1 base, and 5 bases lay in between. Germline-derived CDR1 and CDR2 are LNHNV and YYDKDF (reference sequence). This CDR3 is built from 14 residues. In nucleotides, the CDR3 is TGTGCCACCAGCAGAGGGGTAAGCAATCAGCCCCAGCATTTT. Translation gives CATSRGVSNQPQHF.

The V gene is TRBV4-3, the J gene TRBJ2-7; 9 bases fit TRBD1. V shed 1 base and J 5 bases; nucleotides not matched to a gene: 3. From germline, CDR1 is LGHNA and CDR2 YSLEER. This CDR3 contains 14 residues. CDR3 bases: TGCGCCAGCAGCCAAGCACAGGGGGCAAACGAGCAGTACTTC. Its protein is CASSQAQGANEQYF.

The table lists this clone with a count of one. V usage is TRBV7-9 and J usage is TRBJ2-7; 9 bases match TRBD2. Germline V gene data show CDR1 as SEHNR and CDR2 as FQNEAQ (reference sequence). The CDR3 covers 15 residues. With V trimmed by 2 bases and J by 5 bases, 7 bases remained unmatched. The CDR3 DNA sequence: TGTGCCAGCAGCTTAACGAGCGGGGGGCTGGACGAGCAGTACTTC. Translated, it gives CASSLTSGGLDEQYF.

The V call is TRBV4-2, the J call TRBJ2-1, with D maybe TRBD1 (6 bases). Germline assignment: CDR1 LGHNA and CDR2 YNFKEQ. This CDR3 region has 13 residues. Trimming took off 3 bases at V and 7 bases at J, with 10 bases between the two ends. In DNA, the CDR3 is TGTGCCAGCAGCCACCGGGACAAAAATGAGCAGTTCTTC. Amino acids: CASSHRDKNEQFF.

The chain uses TRBV5-1 and TRBJ1-2; D is unresolved. Germline V lookup: CDR1 SGHRS, CDR2 YFSETQ. V lost 0 bases to trimming and J lost 2 bases, with 11 bases between them. This CDR3 spans 15 amino acids. In nucleotides, the CDR3 is TGCGCCAGCAGCTTGGCCGCGGGAGAGAACTATGGCTACACCTTC. It translates to CASSLAAGENYGYTF.

The chain combines TRBV9 with TRBJ2-2; unclear D gene. Germline values: CDR1 SGDLS, CDR2 YYNGEE. The CDR3 contains 12 residues. The ends were cut back, 0 bases at V and 7 bases at J, with 4 bases in the middle. The CDR3 bases are TGTGCCAGCAGCGTAGCTGTCGGGGAGCTGTTTTTT. This translates into CASSVAVGELFF.

This chain links TRBV7-8 with TRBJ2-1; 13 nucleotides match TRBD2. The V gene's germline CDR1 is SGHVS and CDR2 FQNEAQ. CDR3 size: 16 residues. J gave up 1 base and V 7 bases, and 4 bases lay outside the gene matches. The DNA of the CDR3 is TGTGCCAGCAAACTAGCGGGGGGGCTTTCCTACAATGAGCAGTTCTTC. Amino acids: CASKLAGGLSYNEQFF.

This sequence joins TRBV6-6 and TRBJ1-2; the match to TRBD1 covers 7 bases. The CDR3 is made up of 16 amino acids. Germline V CDR1 and CDR2: MNHNY, SVGAGI (reference sequence). V gave up 6 bases and J gave up 4 bases; unmatched junction bases: 14. The CDR3 sequence: CASRAGDSLGFYGYTF. The CDR3 DNA sequence: TGTGCCAGCAGGGCCGGGGACAGTTTGGGATTCTATGGCTACACCTTC.

The CDR3 protein is CASSPYEGTGELFF. Here the CDR3 DNA reads TGTGCCAGCAGCCCGTACGAGGGTACCGGGGAGCTGTTTTTT. V gene TRBV7-2 combines with J gene TRBJ2-2; tentative D call: TRBD2 (5 bases). V was clipped by 5 bases and J by 5 bases, with 12 bases between them. The CDR3 has 14 residues. Germline-derived CDR1 and CDR2 are SGHTA and FQGNSA.

The rearrangement links TRBV28 to TRBJ1-5; TRBD1 aligns across 11 bases. CDR3 length equals 15 residues. The V and J ends lost 6 bases and 6 bases, in that order; junction bases with no gene match: 7. CDR1 is MDHEN, CDR2 SYDVKM, per germline. The CDR3 region has the DNA TGTGCCAGCAGCCTCGGGACAGGGGGTATTCAGCCCCAGCATTTT. Residues: CASSLGTGGIQPQHF.

V and J are TRBV13 and TRBJ2-7; 11 bases match TRBD2. Looked up from germline, CDR1 is PRHDT and CDR2 is FYEKMQ (reference sequence). The ends lost 0 bases at V and 3 bases at J; junction bases unmatched: 7. There are 17 residues in the CDR3. DNA for the CDR3: TGTGCCAGCAGCTTAGGTCCGACTAGCGGGGTCGACTACGAGCAGTACTTC. Its protein is CASSLGPTSGVDYEQYF.

V gene TRBV28 combines with J gene TRBJ2-7; the D is unclear. The CDR3 spans 13 residues. The V end lost 3 bases, the J end lost 6 bases, and 12 bases lay between the germline ends. The V gene's germline CDR1 is MDHEN and CDR2 SYDVKM. As DNA, the CDR3 is TGTGCCAGCAGTTTGGTCCGGGTGGGCGAGCAGTACTTC. Translation: CASSLVRVGEQYF.

The rearrangement joins TRBV5-5 to TRBJ2-7; no clear D gene. This CDR3 is built from 14 residues. Germline V gene sequence: CDR1 SGHKS, CDR2 YYEKEE (reference sequence). The V end lost 6 bases, the J end lost 2 bases, and 15 bases lay between the germline ends. The CDR3 bases are TGTGCCAGCATTCGTGATTACTATCCCTACGAGCAGTACTTC. Translation gives CASIRDYYPYEQYF.

This sequence joins TRBV10-3 and TRBJ2-7; TRBD2 agrees at 15 bases. The ends lost 5 bases at V and 7 bases at J; junction bases unmatched: 6. CDR1 is ENHRY and CDR2 is SYGVKD in the germline V gene. The CDR3 spans 15 residues. CDR3 region: CAISNGLAGGREQYF. The CDR3 region has the DNA TGTGCCATCAGTAACGGACTAGCGGGGGGGCGTGAGCAGTACTTC.